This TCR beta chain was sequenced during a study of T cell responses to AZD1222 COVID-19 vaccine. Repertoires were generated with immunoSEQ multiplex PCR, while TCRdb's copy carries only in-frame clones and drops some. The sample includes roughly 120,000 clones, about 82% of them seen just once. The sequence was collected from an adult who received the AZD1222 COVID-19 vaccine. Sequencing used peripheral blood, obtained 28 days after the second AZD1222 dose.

In DNA, the CDR3 is TGTGCCACGAGGACTAGCTCTTACAATGAGCAGTTCTTC. It codes for CATRTSSYNEQFF. The chain recombines TRBV19 with TRBJ2-1, with 8 bases identical to TRBD2. Trimming removed 10 bases from V and 4 bases from J; junction bases left unmatched: 6. CDR3 length: 13 amino acids. Germline V gives CDR1 LNHDA, CDR2 SQIVND (reference sequence).